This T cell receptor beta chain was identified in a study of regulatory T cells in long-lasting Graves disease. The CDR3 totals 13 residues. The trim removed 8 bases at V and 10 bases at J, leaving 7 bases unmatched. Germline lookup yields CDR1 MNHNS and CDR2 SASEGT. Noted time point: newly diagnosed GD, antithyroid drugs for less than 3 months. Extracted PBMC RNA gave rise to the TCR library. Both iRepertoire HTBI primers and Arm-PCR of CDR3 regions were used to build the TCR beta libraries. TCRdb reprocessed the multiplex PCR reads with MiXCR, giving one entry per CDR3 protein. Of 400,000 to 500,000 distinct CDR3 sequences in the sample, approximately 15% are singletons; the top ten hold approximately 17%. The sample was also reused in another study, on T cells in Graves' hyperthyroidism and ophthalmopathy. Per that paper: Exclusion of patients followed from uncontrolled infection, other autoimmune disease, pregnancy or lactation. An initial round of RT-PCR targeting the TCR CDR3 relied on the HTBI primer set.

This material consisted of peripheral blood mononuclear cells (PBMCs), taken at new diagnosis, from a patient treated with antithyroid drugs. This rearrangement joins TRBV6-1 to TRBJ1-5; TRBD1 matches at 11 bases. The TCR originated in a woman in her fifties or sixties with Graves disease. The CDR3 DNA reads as TGTGCCAGCCGGGACAGGGGGAGTCACCCCCAGCATTTT. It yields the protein CASRDRGSHPQHF.